The clone carrying this T cell receptor beta chain was detected ten times or more. This specimen belongs to a study of identical twins. This CDR3 is built from 13 residues. Germline V gene sequence: CDR1 LNHNV, CDR2 YYDKDF (reference sequence). Unmatched junction bases numbered 2, after V lost 3 bases and J lost 5 bases. TCRdb redid the calling of the 5' RACE reads with MiXCR, one entry per CDR3 protein. The sample lists a few hundred thousand distinct CDR3 sequences, 9.6% occurring once. These data were also reused for a study on yellow fever vaccine responses in identical twins.

The TCR was taken from a woman aged 18-29 years in good health. The rearrangement links TRBV15 to TRBJ2-7, with 9 nucleotides matching TRBD1. Specimen: PBMCs. The CDR3 loop reads CATSRGQGNEQYF. DNA of the CDR3: TGTGCCACCAGCAGGGGACAGGGAAACGAGCAGTACTTC.